This entry describes one T cell receptor (beta chain). Its matching antigen is unknown. The sample originates from a study of blood T cells in healthy people across ages. Then a second PCR, running about 6 to 11 cycles, was carried out with a sample-barcoded 5' primer and a J-beta primer mix. MiXCR, run by TCRdb on the 5' RACE reads, gives a single entry per CDR3 protein. The table has about 760,000 distinct CDR3 sequences, roughly three fifths seen once. General observations from the study: With age, beta diversity per million T cells declined roughly linearly, significantly by around 43. Reliance upon unsorted PBMCs precluded definitive naive versus antigen-experienced comparison.

The sequence came from a man in his forties in good health. Sequences were obtained from blood.

The CDR3: CASRRGASDGQYF. CDR3 bases: TGTGCCAGCAGGAGGGGGGCTAGCGACGGGCAGTACTTC. The genes are TRBV12-3 or TRBV12-4 and TRBJ2-4; the D gene could be TRBD1 or TRBD2 (6 bases each). The CDR3 covers 13 residues. Trimming took off 6 bases at V and 13 bases at J, with 19 bases between the two ends.